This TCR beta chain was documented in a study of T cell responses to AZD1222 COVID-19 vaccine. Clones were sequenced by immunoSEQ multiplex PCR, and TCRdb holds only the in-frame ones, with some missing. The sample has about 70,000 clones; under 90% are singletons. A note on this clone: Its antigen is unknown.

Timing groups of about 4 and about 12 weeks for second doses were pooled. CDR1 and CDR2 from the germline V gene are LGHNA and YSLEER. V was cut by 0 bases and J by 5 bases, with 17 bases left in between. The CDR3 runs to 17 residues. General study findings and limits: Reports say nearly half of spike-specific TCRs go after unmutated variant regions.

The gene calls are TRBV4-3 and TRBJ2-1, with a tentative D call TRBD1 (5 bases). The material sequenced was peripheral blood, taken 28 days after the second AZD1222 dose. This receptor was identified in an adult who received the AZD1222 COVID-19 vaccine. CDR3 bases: TGCGCCAGCAGCCAAGATCCCCTCGGACAATCCGACAATGAGCAGTTCTTC. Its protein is CASSQDPLGQSDNEQFF.